The clone carrying this T cell receptor (beta chain) is a singleton in its sample. These data come from a study of cytomegalovirus exposure and HLA in healthy donors. Study context: The approximately 120 validation repertoires used the same platform as the roughly 620 first-cohort repertoires, a later analysis reported.

Clones were read by immunoSEQ multiplex PCR, and TCRdb kept only the in-frame ones, dropping some. The sample carries under 95,000 clones, over 85% recorded once. Germline V CDR1 and CDR2: SGHVT, SQSDAQ. The CDR3 covers 12 residues. The germline V and J ends were trimmed by 1 base and 2 bases, with 3 bases remaining between them. The donors belonged to the roughly 110-subject validation cohort, separate from the roughly 670-subject first cohort. This rearrangement joins TRBV7-4 to TRBJ2-7, with D hard to call. The material sequenced was PBMCs. This receptor was taken from a woman under 30 in good health and CMV-seronegative. The CDR3 is CASSLDTYEQYF. CDR3 nucleotide sequence: TGTGCCAGCAGCTTAGACACCTACGAGCAGTACTTC.